This TCR beta chain was identified during a study of blood T cell repertoires in COVID-19. Study at large: Material from acute and convalescent COVID-19 was sourced from the United States, Italy and Spain. From T cells, B-cell-depleted T cells, or PBMCs came the material, which was cDNA or gDNA.

Cohort 3 donors were reported recovered after two negative PCRs, clearance, or symptom resolution. Generated by immunoSEQ multiplex PCR, the TCRdb table keeps only in-frame clones and is missing some. The sample holds approximately 220,000 clones, about nine tenths seen once. This CDR3 is built from 18 residues. Germline CDR1 and CDR2: MNHGY and SAAAGT. Trimming took 4 bases from V and 4 from J; bases not matched to a gene: 9. Sequencing used PBMCs or T cells enriched from blood (not recorded which). This receptor was taken from a man aged 30-40 years who had recovered from COVID-19. The rearrangement uses TRBV6-8 and TRBJ2-2; 13 nucleotides align to TRBD2. CDR3 DNA sequence: TGTGCCAGCAGTTGCAATTTAGGACTAGCGGGAGTCACCGGGGAGCTGTTTTTT. This sequence encodes CASSCNLGLAGVTGELFF.